This T cell receptor beta chain was sequenced for a study of shared clonotypes between healthy human individuals. The table came from immunoSEQ multiplex PCR; TCRdb's copy has only in-frame clones and leaves some out. The sample lists under 2,000,000 clones, over 85% seen once, with more than 0.95% in the top ten. Trimming removed 3 bases from V and 5 bases from J, with 8 bases in between. The CDR3 has 13 residues. The germline gives CDR1 SNHLY, CDR2 FYNNEI. CD45RO-negative, CCR7-selected cells formed the naive CD8 fraction, which excluded terminally differentiated effector memory CD45RA+ cells. Sequencing was carried out using naive CD8+ T cells sorted from blood. This clonotype originated in a man aged 18 to 30 in good health. The chain is built from TRBV2 and TRBJ1-5; D is unclear. CDR3 residues: CASSESGDQPQHF. The CDR3 region has the DNA TGTGCCAGCAGTGAGAGTGGGGATCAGCCCCAGCATTTT.